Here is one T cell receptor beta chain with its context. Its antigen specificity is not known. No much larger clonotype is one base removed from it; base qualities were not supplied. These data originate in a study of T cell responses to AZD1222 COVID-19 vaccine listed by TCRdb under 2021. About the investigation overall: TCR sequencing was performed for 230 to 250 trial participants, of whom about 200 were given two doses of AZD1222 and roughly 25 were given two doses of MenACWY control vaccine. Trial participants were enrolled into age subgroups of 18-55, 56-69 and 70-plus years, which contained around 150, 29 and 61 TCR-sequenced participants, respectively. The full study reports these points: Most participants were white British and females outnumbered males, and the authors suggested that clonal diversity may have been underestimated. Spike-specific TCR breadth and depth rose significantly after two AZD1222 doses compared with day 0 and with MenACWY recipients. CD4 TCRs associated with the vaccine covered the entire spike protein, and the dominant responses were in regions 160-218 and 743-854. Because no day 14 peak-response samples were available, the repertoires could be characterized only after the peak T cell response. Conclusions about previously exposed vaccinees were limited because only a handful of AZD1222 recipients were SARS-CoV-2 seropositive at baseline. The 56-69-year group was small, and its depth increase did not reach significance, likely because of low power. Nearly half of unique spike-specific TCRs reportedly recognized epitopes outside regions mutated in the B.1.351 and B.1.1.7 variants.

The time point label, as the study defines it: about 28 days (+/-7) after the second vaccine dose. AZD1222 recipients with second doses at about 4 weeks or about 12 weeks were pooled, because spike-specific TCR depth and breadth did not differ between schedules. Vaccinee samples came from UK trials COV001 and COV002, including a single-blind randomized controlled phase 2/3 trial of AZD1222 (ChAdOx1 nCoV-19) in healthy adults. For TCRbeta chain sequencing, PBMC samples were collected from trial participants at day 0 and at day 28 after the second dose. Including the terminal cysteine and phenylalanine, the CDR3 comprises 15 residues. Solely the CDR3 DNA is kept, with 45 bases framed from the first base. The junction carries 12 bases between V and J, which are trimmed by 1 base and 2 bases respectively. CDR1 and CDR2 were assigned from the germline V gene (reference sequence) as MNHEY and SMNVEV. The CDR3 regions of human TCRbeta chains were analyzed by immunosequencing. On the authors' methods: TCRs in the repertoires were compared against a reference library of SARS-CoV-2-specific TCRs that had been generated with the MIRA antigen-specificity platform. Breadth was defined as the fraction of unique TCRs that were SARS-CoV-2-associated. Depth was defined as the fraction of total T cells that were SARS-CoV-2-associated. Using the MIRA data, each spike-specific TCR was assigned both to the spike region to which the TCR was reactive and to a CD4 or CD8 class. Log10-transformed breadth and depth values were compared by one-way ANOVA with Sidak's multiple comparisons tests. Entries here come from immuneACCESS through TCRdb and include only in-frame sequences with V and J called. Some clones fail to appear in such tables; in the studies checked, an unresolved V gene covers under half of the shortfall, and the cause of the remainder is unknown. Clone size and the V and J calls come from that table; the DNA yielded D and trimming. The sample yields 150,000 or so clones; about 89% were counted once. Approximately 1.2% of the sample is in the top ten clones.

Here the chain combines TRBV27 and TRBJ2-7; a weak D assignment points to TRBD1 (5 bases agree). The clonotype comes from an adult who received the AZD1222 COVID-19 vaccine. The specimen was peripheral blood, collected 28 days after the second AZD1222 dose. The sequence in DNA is TGTGCCAGCAGTTTATACCCAGGGAAAACCTACGAGCAGTACTTC. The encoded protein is CASSLYPGKTYEQYF.